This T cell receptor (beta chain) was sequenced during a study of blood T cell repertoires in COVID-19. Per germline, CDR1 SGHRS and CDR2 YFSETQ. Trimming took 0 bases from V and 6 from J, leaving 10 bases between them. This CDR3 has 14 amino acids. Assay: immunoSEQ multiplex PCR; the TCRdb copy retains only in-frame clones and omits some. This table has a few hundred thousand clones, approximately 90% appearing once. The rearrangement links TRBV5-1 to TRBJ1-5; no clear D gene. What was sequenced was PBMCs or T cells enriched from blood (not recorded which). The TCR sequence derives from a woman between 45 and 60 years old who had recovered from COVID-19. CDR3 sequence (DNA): TGCGCCAGCAGCTTGGGCGGAGAAGGTCAGCCCCAGCATTTT. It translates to CASSLGGEGQPQHF. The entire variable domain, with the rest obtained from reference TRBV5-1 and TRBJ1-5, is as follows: KAGVTQTPRYLIKTRGQQVTLSCSPISGHRSVSWYQQTPGQGLQFLFEYFSETQRNKGNFPGRFSGRQFSNSRSEMNVSTLELGDSALYLCASSLGGEGQPQHFGDGTRLSIL.